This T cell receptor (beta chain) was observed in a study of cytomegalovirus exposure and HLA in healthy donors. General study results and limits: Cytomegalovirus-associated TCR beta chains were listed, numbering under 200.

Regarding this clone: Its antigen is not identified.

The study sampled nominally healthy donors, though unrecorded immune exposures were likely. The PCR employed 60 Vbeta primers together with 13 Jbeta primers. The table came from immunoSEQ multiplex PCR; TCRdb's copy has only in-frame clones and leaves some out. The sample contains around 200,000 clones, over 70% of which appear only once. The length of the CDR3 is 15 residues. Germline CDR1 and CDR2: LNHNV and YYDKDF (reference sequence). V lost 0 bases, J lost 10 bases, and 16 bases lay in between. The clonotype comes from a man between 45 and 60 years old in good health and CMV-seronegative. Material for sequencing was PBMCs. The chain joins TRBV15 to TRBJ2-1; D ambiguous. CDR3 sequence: CATSRDSSQLREQFF. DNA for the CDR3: TGTGCCACCAGCAGAGATAGCTCTCAACTACGGGAGCAGTTCTTC.